The T cell receptor beta chain described here comes from a study of control samples from healthy donors and cancer patients. The germline CDR1 and CDR2 sequences are LNHDA and SQIVND (reference sequence). The CDR3 sequence is 14 residues long. Trimming left V 5 bases short and J 6 bases short, with 16 bases between. Profiled with immunoSEQ multiplex PCR; TCRdb holds only in-frame clones, not every one. Of about 55,000 clones listed, around 97% were seen once; the top ten hold about 1.9%. What was sequenced was blood. The chain couples TRBV19 to TRBJ1-1; D might be TRBD1 (6 bases). The sequence derives from a woman in her twenties or thirties in good health. The CDR3 spells CASSAVGGLAEAFF. The CDR3 DNA follows: TGTGCCAGTAGTGCCGTAGGGGGATTGGCTGAAGCTTTCTTT.